A single sample is the source of the 9 T cell receptor beta chains below, sequenced in a study of blood T cell repertoires in COVID-19. The data were produced by immunoSEQ multiplex PCR, yet TCRdb's version contains in-frame clones alone and is incomplete. Of a few hundred thousand clones detected, 85% to 90% appear once; the ten largest clones hold less than 4.5%. The sequencing input was PBMCs or T cells enriched from blood (not recorded which). The origin of the receptors is a man between 25 and 39 years old who had recovered from COVID-19.

The rearrangement links TRBV5-4 to TRBJ2-3; 7 bases match TRBD1. Germline CDR1 is SGHNT and CDR2 is YYREEE (reference sequence). J gave up 2 bases and V 3 bases, and 6 bases lay outside the gene matches. This CDR3 comprises 15 residues. CDR3 bases: TGTGCCAGCAGCTCTCCGGGACAGTACACAGATACGCAGTATTTT. Protein sequence: CASSSPGQYTDTQYF. Combining the CDR3 with reference TRBV5-4 and TRBJ2-3 gives the whole variable domain ETGVTQSPTHLIKTRGQQVTLRCSSQSGHNTVSWYQQALGQGPQFIFQYYREEENGRGNFPPRFSGLQFPNYSSELNVNALELDDSALYLCASSSPGQYTDTQYFGPGTRLTVL.

This sequence joins TRBV3-1 (or the pseudogene TRBV3-2) and TRBJ1-3, with TRBD1 matching over 10 bases. After removal of 5 bases from V and 8 bases from J, the junction contained 9 bases not matched to a gene. The CDR3 consists of 15 residues. Germline V CDR1 and CDR2: LGHDT, YNNKEL (reference sequence). CDR3 protein: CASSATWTGGYTIYF. Here the CDR3 DNA reads TGTGCCAGCAGCGCTACTTGGACAGGGGGATACACCATATATTTT.

This sequence joins TRBV5-1 and TRBJ1-4; maybe TRBD1 (6 bases). CDR1 SGHRS and CDR2 YFSETQ come from the germline V gene. The V and J ends lost 0 bases and 4 bases respectively, with 7 bases between them. This CDR3 has 14 amino acids. CDR3 in DNA: TGCGCCAGCAGCTTGGTGGACAGTAATGAAAAACTGTTTTTT. Protein: CASSLVDSNEKLFF.

This chain joins TRBV29-1 and TRBJ1-4, with D uncertain. The CDR3 has 14 amino acids. Germline loops: CDR1 SQVTM, CDR2 ANQGSEA. V was clipped by 5 bases and J by 0 bases, with 10 bases between them. CDR3 sequence (DNA): TGCAGCGTTTACAGCTCTGCAACTAATGAAAAACTGTTTTTT. The encoded protein is CSVYSSATNEKLFF.

The chain combines TRBV28 with TRBJ1-4; no firm D call. This CDR3 spans 20 amino acids. Germline V gene lookup returns CDR1 MDHEN and CDR2 SYDVKM. Deletions cut 2 bases from V and 6 bases from J, with 28 bases between. The CDR3 sequence is CASSLLSSSDSHVSYEKLFF. The CDR3 DNA follows: TGTGCCAGCAGTTTACTATCCTCTTCCGATTCTCATGTCTCGTATGAAAAACTGTTTTTT.

This chain connects TRBV5-1 to TRBJ2-4; tentative D call: TRBD2 (5 bases). The germline V and J ends were trimmed by 1 base and 0 bases, with 11 bases remaining between them. This CDR3 is 16 amino acids long. Germline CDR1 is SGHRS and CDR2 is YFSETQ. DNA of the CDR3: TGCGCCAGCAGCTTGTCTAGTAGCGTAGCCAAAAACATTCAGTACTTC. Its translation is CASSLSSSVAKNIQYF.

The J gene is TRBJ2-1, the V gene TRBV2; possible D gene TRBD2, 5 bases. CDR3 length: 13 residues. Germline V gene data show CDR1 as SNHLY and CDR2 as FYNNEI. The V end lost 5 bases, the J end lost 15 bases, and 20 bases lay between the germline ends. DNA for the CDR3: TGTGCCAGCAGTTACGACCAGGACTTTAGGCTGTTCTTC. The encoded protein is CASSYDQDFRLFF.

The rearrangement uses TRBV14 and TRBJ2-3, with 13 bases aligning to TRBD2. The CDR3 totals 15 residues. CDR1 is SGHDN, CDR2 FVKESK, per germline. Trimming at V came to 4 bases and at J to 6 bases, leaving 4 bases not matched to a gene. The CDR3 sequence: CASSPGTSGMDTQYF. The CDR3 DNA follows: TGTGCCAGCAGCCCCGGGACTAGCGGGATGGATACGCAGTATTTT.

The rearrangement links TRBV28 to TRBJ2-7; possibly TRBD1 for D (5 bases). The CDR3 is 15 amino acids. Trimming removed 6 bases from V and 3 bases from J, with 18 bases in between. Germline CDR1 and CDR2: MDHEN and SYDVKM. The CDR3: CASRGRGAGYYEQYF. The CDR3 coding sequence is TGTGCCAGCAGGGGCCGTGGGGCAGGGTACTACGAGCAGTACTTC.